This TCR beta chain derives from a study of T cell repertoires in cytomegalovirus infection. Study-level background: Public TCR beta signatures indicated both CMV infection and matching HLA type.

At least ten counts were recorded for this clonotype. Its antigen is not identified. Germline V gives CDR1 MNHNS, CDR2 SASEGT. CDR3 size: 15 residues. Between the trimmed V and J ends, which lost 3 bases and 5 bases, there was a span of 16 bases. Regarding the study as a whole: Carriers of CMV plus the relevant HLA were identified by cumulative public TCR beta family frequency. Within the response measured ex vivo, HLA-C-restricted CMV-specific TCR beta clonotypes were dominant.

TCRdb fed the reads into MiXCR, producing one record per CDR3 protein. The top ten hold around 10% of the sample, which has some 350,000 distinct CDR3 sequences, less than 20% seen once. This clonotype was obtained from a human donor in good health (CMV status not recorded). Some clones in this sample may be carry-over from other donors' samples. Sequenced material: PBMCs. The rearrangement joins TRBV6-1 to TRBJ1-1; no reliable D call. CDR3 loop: CASSEFREMVTEAFF. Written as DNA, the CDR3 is TGTGCCAGCAGTGAGTTCCGGGAGATGGTAACTGAAGCTTTCTTT.